This T cell receptor beta chain is drawn from a study of Ad26.COV2.S vaccination and SARS-CoV-2 variants. Study-level information: Enrolled in COV1001, the donor was in the Ad26.COV2.S trial arm, which received the vaccine.

This CDR3 has 15 residues. Germline CDR1 reads LNHDA; CDR2 reads SQIVND (reference sequence). Trimming took 5 bases from V and 4 from J, leaving 12 bases between them. Treatment defined: roughly 18 received Ad26.COV2.S at low or high dose, single or two shots; roughly five received placebo; per-sample allocation not given. Material that was analyzed had been drawn on day 63 after the first vaccine or placebo injection. Boston hosted the donor, who was an adult aged 18-55 years. TCRdb's table, derived via immunoSEQ multiplex PCR, lists solely in-frame clones and lacks some. Here the sample spans roughly 390,000 clones, around 85% being singletons.

Here the sequenced sample was peripheral blood, taken in a trial of Ad26.COV2.S vaccine versus placebo. The TCR was taken from a person aged 18-65 years who received the Ad26.COV2.S COVID-19 vaccine or a placebo. J is TRBJ1-6 and V is TRBV19; possibly TRBD1 for D (5 bases). CDR3 in DNA: TGTGCCAGTAGTGCCAGGGCTTGGTATAATTCACCCCTCCACTTT. Translating gives CASSARAWYNSPLHF.